One sample yielded the 27 T cell receptor beta chains listed below, sequenced in a study of identifying expanded T cells in peripheral blood. Profiled with immunoSEQ multiplex PCR; TCRdb holds only in-frame clones, not every one. In the table there are just over 90,000 clones, roughly 86% of which are singletons. The sample was blood. The receptor source for this set is a person aged 18 to 69 in good health.

The chain carries TRBV28 and TRBJ1-2; no clear D gene. The length of the CDR3 is 15 residues. Germline CDR1 and CDR2: MDHEN and SYDVKM. With 7 bases removed from V and 5 bases from J, the gap between germline ends came to 20 bases. The CDR3 DNA reads as TGTGCCAGCAACCCCCGTCTCGGCCCTACTTATGGCTACACCTTC. This translates into CASNPRLGPTYGYTF.

This clone turned up a few times. This chain joins TRBV30 and TRBJ1-3; D possibly corresponds to TRBD1 (6 bases). Trimming left V 2 bases short and J 7 bases short, with 6 bases between. The CDR3 runs 11 residues. Germline loops: CDR1 GTSNPN, CDR2 SVGIG (reference sequence). The CDR3 here is CAWSRGNTIYF. The CDR3 coding sequence is TGTGCCTGGAGTAGGGGGAACACCATATATTTT.

This sequence joins TRBV10-3 and TRBJ2-1; the match to TRBD1 covers 10 bases. V was clipped by 10 bases and J by 9 bases; unmatched bases: 15. Germline values: CDR1 ENHRY, CDR2 SYGVKD. This CDR3 region has 15 residues. For the CDR3, the DNA is TGTGCCACCGAGGGAGGACAGGGGGTTGTGGGTGAGCAGTTCTTC. It yields the protein CATEGGQGVVGEQFF.

This rearrangement joins TRBV4-2 to TRBJ2-1, with 8 nucleotides matching TRBD2. The CDR3 runs 17 residues. Germline CDR1 LGHNA, CDR2 YNFKEQ. V shed 0 bases and J 4 bases; nucleotides not matched to a gene: 8. The CDR3 reads CASSQDEHSGDYNEQFF. The DNA of the CDR3 is TGTGCCAGCAGCCAAGATGAACATAGCGGGGATTACAATGAGCAGTTCTTC.

This chain joins TRBV28 and TRBJ2-2, with TRBD2 matching 7 bases. This CDR3 has 15 amino acids. V lost 6 bases to trimming and J lost 5 bases; unmatched junction nucleotides: 9. Germline lookup yields CDR1 MDHEN and CDR2 SYDVKM. The CDR3 coding sequence is TGTGCCAGCAGACTCGGCGGGGGTGCGACCGGGGAGCTGTTTTTT. Translation: CASRLGGGATGELFF.

On this clone: Relative to the germline gene, one junction end is altered; a read error may explain this. The V gene is TRBV5-8, the J gene TRBJ1-3; D perhaps matches TRBD1 (6 bases). Germline-derived CDR1 and CDR2 are SGHTS and YDEGEE. CDR3 length equals 12 residues. As DNA, the CDR3 is TGTGCCAGCAGCTTGGCCCGAAGCCCAGGGGATTTT. Amino acids: CASSLARSPGDF.

The chain combines TRBV5-1 with TRBJ2-1; D call uncertain. The CDR3 covers 13 residues. Per germline, CDR1 SGHRS and CDR2 YFSETQ. V gave up 0 bases and J gave up 5 bases, with 6 bases separating them. The CDR3 coding sequence is TGCGCCAGCAGCTTGGTCCTGAACAATGAGCAGTTCTTC. It codes for CASSLVLNNEQFF.

The V call is TRBV15, the J call TRBJ1-6, with TRBD1 matching 9 bases. Trimming took 0 bases from V and 11 from J; bases not matched to a gene: 5. This CDR3 spans 15 amino acids. Germline lookup yields CDR1 LNHNV and CDR2 YYDKDF (reference sequence). The CDR3 bases are TGTGCCACCAGCAGAGAGGGACAGGGTGTGGCACCCCTCCACTTT. Amino acid sequence: CATSREGQGVAPLHF.

J is TRBJ2-2 and V is TRBV5-4, with 10 positions matching TRBD2. CDR3 length: 16 amino acids. Per germline, CDR1 SGHNT and CDR2 YYREEE (reference sequence). Germline trimming cut 3 bases from V and 5 bases from J; bases unmatched to any gene: 7. The CDR3 coding sequence is TGTGCCAGCAGCTCACCGACTAGCGGGTTTACCGGGGAGCTGTTTTTT. Amino acids: CASSSPTSGFTGELFF. Together with reference TRBV5-4 and TRBJ2-2, the CDR3 gives the full variable domain: ETGVTQSPTHLIKTRGQQVTLRCSSQSGHNTVSWYQQALGQGPQFIFQYYREEENGRGNFPPRFSGLQFPNYSSELNVNALELDDSALYLCASSSPTSGFTGELFFGEGSRLTVL.

With respect to this clone: Other DNA sequences in this specimen translate into the identical CDR3. The V and J genes are TRBV6-1 and TRBJ1-1, with D tentatively TRBD1 (5 bases). The CDR3 has 13 residues. V lost 2 bases and J lost 5, with 9 bases in between. Germline CDR1 and CDR2: MNHNS and SASEGT. The CDR3 region is CASSESGGTEAFF. The CDR3 DNA reads as TGTGCCAGCAGTGAATCGGGGGGGACTGAAGCTTTCTTT.

The rearrangement uses TRBV5-3 and TRBJ2-1; D is uncertain. TRBV5-3 is treated as an ORF (open reading frame) with a function not yet certain. CDR3 length: 13 amino acids. V lost 0 bases and J 6 bases, leaving 7 bases between the germline ends. The CDR3 coding sequence is TGTGCCAGAAGCTTGGCACTATTCAATGAGCAGTTCTTC. It yields the protein CARSLALFNEQFF.

The chain joins TRBV9 to TRBJ1-5; D is possibly TRBD1 (5 bases). Trimming took 2 bases from V and 5 from J, leaving 11 bases between them. Germline V lookup: CDR1 SGDLS, CDR2 YYNGEE. This CDR3 spans 14 amino acids. The DNA of the CDR3 is TGTGCCAGCAGCGTCTCAGGGAGCCATCAGCCCCAGCATTTT. Translated: CASSVSGSHQPQHF.

The J gene is TRBJ2-7, the V gene TRBV6-6, with TRBD2 matching over 8 bases. Looked up from germline, CDR1 is MNHNY and CDR2 is SVGAGI (reference sequence). The CDR3 loop spans 14 amino acids. With V trimmed by 5 bases and J by 3 bases, 6 bases remained unmatched. For the CDR3, the DNA is TGTGCCAGCAGTAATAGCGGGGCTGACTACGAGCAGTACTTC. This sequence encodes CASSNSGADYEQYF.

The rearrangement uses TRBV7-9 and TRBJ1-2, with 7 bases fitting TRBD1. V lost 5 bases, J lost 4 bases, and 4 bases stayed unmatched. This CDR3 contains 13 residues. CDR1 is SEHNR and CDR2 is FQNEAQ in the germline V gene (reference sequence). The CDR3 here is CASSEGGSYGYTF. The CDR3 DNA reads TGTGCCAGCAGCGAAGGGGGCAGCTATGGCTACACCTTC.

The chain joins TRBV6-5 to TRBJ2-3, with 10 positions matching TRBD2. V gave up 4 bases and J gave up 2 bases; unmatched junction bases: 3. The CDR3 consists of 15 residues. Germline CDR1 and CDR2: MNHEY and SVGAGI. DNA for the CDR3: TGTGCCAGCAGTTCTACTAGCGGGACCACAGATACGCAGTATTTT. Encoded protein: CASSSTSGTTDTQYF.

The chain joins TRBV12-2 to TRBJ2-3; the DNA was not used to check the table's D call, TRBD2. TRBV12-2 is an annotated pseudogene. CDR3 size: 20 residues. The CDR3 is CASRANRRGQTSGVSDTQYF. The CDR3 DNA reads as TGTGCAAGTCGCGCCAATAGGCGCGGGCAGACTAGCGGGGTTTCAGATACGCAGTATTTT.

The rearrangement joins TRBV9 to TRBJ1-3, with TRBD1 as a possible D gene (5 bases). This CDR3 comprises 15 residues. Trimming shortened V by 0 bases and J by 4 bases, and 11 bases separated the two germline ends. CDR1 and CDR2 (germline): SGDLS, YYNGEE. Written as DNA, the CDR3 is TGTGCCAGCAGCGTAGCTTCAGGGAACGGAAACACCATATATTTT. It specifies CASSVASGNGNTIYF.

The chain links TRBV28 to TRBJ2-4, with D possibly TRBD2 on 6 matching bases. V lost 2 bases, J lost 1 base, and 6 bases lay in between. The CDR3 has 14 amino acids. Germline lookup yields CDR1 MDHEN and CDR2 SYDVKM. In nucleotides, the CDR3 is TGTGCCAGCAGTTTAGGGGGGGCCAAAAACATTCAGTACTTC. Its translation is CASSLGGAKNIQYF.

The CDR3 region is CASSLGSHGYTF. CDR3 sequence (DNA): TGCGCCAGCAGCTTGGGATCCCATGGCTACACCTTC. V usage is TRBV5-1 and J usage is TRBJ1-2; D gene uncertain. Germline CDR1 and CDR2: SGHRS and YFSETQ. The CDR3 is 12 residues long. Deletions cut 0 bases from V and 6 bases from J, with 6 bases between. The entire variable domain, with the rest obtained from reference TRBV5-1 and TRBJ1-2, is as follows: KAGVTQTPRYLIKTRGQQVTLSCSPISGHRSVSWYQQTPGQGLQFLFEYFSETQRNKGNFPGRFSGRQFSNSRSEMNVSTLELGDSALYLCASSLGSHGYTFGSGTRLTVV.

The rearrangement uses TRBV5-4 and TRBJ1-1, with 7 bases that match TRBD1. J lost 1 base, V lost 2 bases, and 2 bases had no gene match. CDR1 and CDR2 (germline): SGHNT, YYREEE (reference sequence). The CDR3 contains 14 residues. The CDR3 sequence is CASSLYRGNTEAFF. In nucleotides, the CDR3 is TGTGCCAGCAGCTTATACAGGGGGAACACTGAAGCTTTCTTT.

The chain carries TRBV2 and TRBJ1-5, with a possible D match to TRBD1 (5 bases). The CDR3 sequence is 13 residues long. V dropped 9 bases and J dropped 3 bases, with 12 bases sitting between them. The germline CDR1 and CDR2 sequences are SNHLY and FYNNEI. CDR3 in amino acids: CASTGTDNQPQHF. The CDR3 region has the DNA TGTGCCAGTACAGGAACGGACAATCAGCCCCAGCATTTT.

V and J are TRBV7-9 and TRBJ1-5; 12 bases line up with TRBD1. This CDR3 is built from 15 residues. CDR1 is SEHNR, CDR2 FQNEAQ, per germline (reference sequence). Losses at the gene ends were 3 bases for V and 5 bases for J; bases not matched to a gene: 2. CDR3 sequence (DNA): TGTGCCAGCAGCTTGGGGACAGGGGGCGATCAGCCCCAGCATTTT. Amino acids: CASSLGTGGDQPQHF.

This chain connects TRBV5-1 to TRBJ2-2, with TRBD2 matching over 7 bases. The CDR3 runs 15 residues. In germline, CDR1 is SGHRS, CDR2 YFSETQ. After removal of 4 bases from V and 1 base from J, the junction contained 4 bases not matched to a gene. The CDR3 bases are TGCGCCAGCAGCCCGGGACTAATGAACACCGGGGAGCTGTTTTTT. It translates to CASSPGLMNTGELFF.

The genes are TRBV11-2 and TRBJ1-6, with D possibly TRBD1 on 5 matching bases. This CDR3 contains 17 residues. The germline V and J ends were trimmed by 5 bases and 5 bases, with 19 bases remaining between them. Germline CDR1 and CDR2: SGHAT and FQNNGV. The CDR3 coding sequence is TGTGCCAGCAGCCTCCTCCCGGGACGGGGCCATAATTCACCCCTCCACTTT. Its translation is CASSLLPGRGHNSPLHF.

The sample holds one count of this clone. J is TRBJ2-1 and V is TRBV6-1; 11 nucleotides agree with TRBD2. CDR1 and CDR2 from the germline V gene are MNHNS and SASEGT. This CDR3 has 15 amino acids. J gave up 5 bases and V 5 bases, and 5 bases lay outside the gene matches. CDR3 protein: CASSILAGDNNEQFF. As DNA, the CDR3 is TGTGCCAGCAGTATACTAGCGGGAGATAACAATGAGCAGTTCTTC.

The chain recombines TRBV5-1 with TRBJ2-3, with D tentatively TRBD2 (7 bases). This CDR3 spans 16 amino acids. V lost 4 bases to trimming and J lost 0 bases, with 15 bases between them. CDR1 SGHRS and CDR2 YFSETQ come from the germline V gene. The chain's CDR3 is CASSGRGRPSTDTQYF. The CDR3 nucleotides are TGCGCCAGCAGCGGGCGGGGGCGGCCTAGCACAGATACGCAGTATTTT.

The chain recombines TRBV6-5 with TRBJ1-6; 9 nucleotides agree with TRBD1. This CDR3 spans 13 amino acids. V shed 6 bases and J 10 bases; nucleotides not matched to a gene: 4. CDR1 and CDR2 from the germline V gene are MNHEY and SVGAGI. The CDR3: CASSRGQGSPLHF. CDR3 nucleotides: TGTGCCAGCAGCCGGGGACAGGGATCACCCCTCCACTTT.